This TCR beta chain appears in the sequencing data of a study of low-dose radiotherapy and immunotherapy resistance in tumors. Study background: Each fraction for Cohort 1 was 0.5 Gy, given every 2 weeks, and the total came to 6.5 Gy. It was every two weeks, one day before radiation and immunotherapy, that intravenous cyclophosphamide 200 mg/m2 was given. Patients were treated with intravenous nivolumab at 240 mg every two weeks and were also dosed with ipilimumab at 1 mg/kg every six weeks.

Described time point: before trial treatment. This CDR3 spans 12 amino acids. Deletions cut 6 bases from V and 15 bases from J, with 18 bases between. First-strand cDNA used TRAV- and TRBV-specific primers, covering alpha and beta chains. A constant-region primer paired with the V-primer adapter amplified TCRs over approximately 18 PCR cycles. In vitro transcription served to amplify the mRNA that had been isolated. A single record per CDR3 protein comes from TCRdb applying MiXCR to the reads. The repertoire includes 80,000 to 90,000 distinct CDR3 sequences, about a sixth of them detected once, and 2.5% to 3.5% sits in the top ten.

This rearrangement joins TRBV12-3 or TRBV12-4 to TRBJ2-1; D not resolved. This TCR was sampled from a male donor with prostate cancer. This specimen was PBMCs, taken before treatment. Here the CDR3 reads CASSLSSRRPFF. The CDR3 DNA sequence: TGTGCCAGCAGCTTATCGTCCCGCCGGCCGTTCTTC.